This entry describes one T cell receptor (beta chain). Its antigen is unknown. This sample is drawn from a study of identical twins. Study conclusions and caveats: While abundant cord blood beta clonotypes carried fewer insertions, memory repertoires showed no such pattern. Researchers reported excess low generation probability among twin-shared out-of-frame alpha sequences.

TCRdb called the 5' RACE reads again in MiXCR, with one record for every CDR3 protein. The sample includes some 440,000 distinct CDR3 sequences, less than 25% seen only once; the top ten take around 3%. The data were also submitted as part of a second study, on T cells expressing NK-cell markers. As that report states: HCMV serostatus: most of the eight sequenced donors positive, one negative.

The TCR comes from a woman between 18 and 30 years old in good health. The sequencing sample was made of CD4+ T cells sorted from blood.

CDR3 protein: CASSLVASPETQYF. The CDR3 nucleotides are TGCGCCAGCAGCTTGGTGGCTAGCCCGGAGACCCAGTACTTC. The genes are TRBV5-1 and TRBJ2-5, with D perhaps TRBD2 (5 bases). Germline lookup yields CDR1 SGHRS and CDR2 YFSETQ. V was trimmed by 0 bases and J by 5 bases, leaving 11 bases between them. This CDR3 is 14 amino acids long.